This T cell receptor beta chain was observed in a study of cytomegalovirus exposure and HLA in healthy donors. Study as a whole: In a later analysis, it was reported that the roughly 130 validation repertoires had been produced on the same platform as the roughly 610 repertoires belonging to the first cohort.

This clone was recorded a few times. Its matching antigen is unknown. Data came from immunoSEQ multiplex PCR; TCRdb stores just in-frame clones and leaves some out. The repertoire includes a few hundred thousand clones, roughly 83% of them detected once, and around 15% sits in the top ten. General study findings and limits: TCR beta chains numbering some 160 were designated cytomegalovirus-associated. Specific recognition of CMV antigens was confirmed in vitro for a few chains (all CMV-associated). According to a subsequent analysis, TCR clusters identified in the first cohort showed a tendency to co-occur across the approximately 120 validation repertoires.

With 3 bases removed from V and 0 bases from J, the gap between germline ends came to 6 bases. The germline V gene has CDR1 SGDLS and CDR2 YYNGEE. The CDR3 is made up of 13 amino acids. V and J are TRBV9 and TRBJ1-1; D not resolved. Sequencing input: PBMCs. The TCR originated in a woman under 40 in good health and CMV-seropositive. The CDR3 loop reads CASSAEMNTEAFF. CDR3 sequence (DNA): TGTGCCAGCAGCGCCGAAATGAACACTGAAGCTTTCTTT.